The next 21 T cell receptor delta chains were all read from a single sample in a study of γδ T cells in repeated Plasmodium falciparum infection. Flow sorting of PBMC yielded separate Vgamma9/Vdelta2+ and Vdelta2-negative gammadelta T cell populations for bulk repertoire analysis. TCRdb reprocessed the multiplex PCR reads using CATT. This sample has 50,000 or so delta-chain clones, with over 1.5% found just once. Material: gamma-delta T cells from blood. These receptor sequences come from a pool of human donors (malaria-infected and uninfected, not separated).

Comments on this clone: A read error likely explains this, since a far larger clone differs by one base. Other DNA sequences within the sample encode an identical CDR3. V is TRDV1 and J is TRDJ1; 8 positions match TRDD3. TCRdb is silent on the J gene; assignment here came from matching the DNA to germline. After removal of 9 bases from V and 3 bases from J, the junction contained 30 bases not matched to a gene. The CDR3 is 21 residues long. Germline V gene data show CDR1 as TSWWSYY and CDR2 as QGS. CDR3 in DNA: TGTGCTCTCGGGAAGCTTGGATATTTAGAGAGGGGGGATATTGTGCCCGATAAACTCATCTTT. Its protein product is CALGKLGYLERGDIVPDKLIF.

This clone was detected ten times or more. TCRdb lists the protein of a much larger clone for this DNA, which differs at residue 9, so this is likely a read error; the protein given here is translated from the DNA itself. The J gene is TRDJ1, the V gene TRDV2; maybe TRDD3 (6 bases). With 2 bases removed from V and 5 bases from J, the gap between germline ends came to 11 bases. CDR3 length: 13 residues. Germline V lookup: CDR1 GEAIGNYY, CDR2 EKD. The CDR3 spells CACDSNGIDKLIF. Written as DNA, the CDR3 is TGTGCCTGTGACAGCAATGGGATAGATAAACTCATCTTT.

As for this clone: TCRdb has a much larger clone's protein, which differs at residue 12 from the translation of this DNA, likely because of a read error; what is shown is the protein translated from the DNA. This chain's CDR3 is CALGELSYNVLRGDAYTDKLIF. The CDR3, as DNA: TGTGCTCTTGGGGAACTAAGCTACAACGTCTTACGGGGGGATGCTTACACCGATAAACTCATCTTT. The genes are TRDV1 and TRDJ1, with 7 bases fitting TRDD3. CDR3 length: 22 residues. Germline CDR1 reads TSWWSYY; CDR2 reads QGS. J was trimmed by 0 bases and V by 0 bases; bases with no gene match: 22.

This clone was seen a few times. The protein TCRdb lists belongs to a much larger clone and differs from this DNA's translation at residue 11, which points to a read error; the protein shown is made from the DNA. CDR3 protein: CAYRSPEGWDTYKLIF. Here the CDR3 DNA reads TGTGCTTATAGGAGCCCGGAGGGCTGGGATACCTATAAACTCATCTTT. The chain is built from TRAV38-2/DV8 and TRDJ1; 7 bases fit TRDD3. TCRdb gives no J gene; it was assigned here by matching the DNA to germline. This CDR3 is built from 16 residues. CDR1 is TSESDYY, CDR2 QEAYKQQN, per germline. With 1 base clipped from V and 6 bases from J, the junction kept 12 bases outside the gene matches.

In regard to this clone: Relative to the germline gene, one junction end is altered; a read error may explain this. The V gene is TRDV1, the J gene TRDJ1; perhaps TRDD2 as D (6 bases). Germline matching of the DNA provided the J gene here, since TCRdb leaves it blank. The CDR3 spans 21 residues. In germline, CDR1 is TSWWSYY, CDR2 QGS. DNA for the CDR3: TGTGCTCTTGTGGAAAGGTGGTCCTACGTACGCCTCGTGGGGTACACCGATAAACTCATCTTT. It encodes CALVERWSYVRLVGYTDKLIF.

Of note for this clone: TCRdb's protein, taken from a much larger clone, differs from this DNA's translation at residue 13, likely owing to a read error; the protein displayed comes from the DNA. The DNA of the CDR3 is TGTGCTCTTGGGGAAAAGGCTCCTACGCTGGGGGATGCGGCCGATAAACTCATCTTT. Translation gives CALGEKAPTLGDAADKLIF. The chain is built from TRDV1 and TRDJ1, with 9 nucleotides matching TRDD3. CDR3 length: 19 residues. Germline V gives CDR1 TSWWSYY, CDR2 QGS. The V and J ends lost 2 bases and 3 bases, in that order; junction bases with no gene match: 16.

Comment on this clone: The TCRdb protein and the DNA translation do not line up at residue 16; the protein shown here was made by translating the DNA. The DNA of the CDR3 is TGTGCTCTTGGGGAATTTCCCTCCCTTCCTGTTAGACTGGGGGACCCGTACACCGATAAACTCATCTTT. It specifies CALGEFPSLPVRLGDPYTDKLIF. This chain links TRDV1 with TRDJ1; TRDD3 agrees at 9 bases. No J gene was available from TCRdb, and it was assigned here by a germline match of the DNA. J lost 0 bases, V lost 2 bases, and 25 bases had no gene match. CDR3 size: 23 residues. Germline values: CDR1 TSWWSYY, CDR2 QGS.

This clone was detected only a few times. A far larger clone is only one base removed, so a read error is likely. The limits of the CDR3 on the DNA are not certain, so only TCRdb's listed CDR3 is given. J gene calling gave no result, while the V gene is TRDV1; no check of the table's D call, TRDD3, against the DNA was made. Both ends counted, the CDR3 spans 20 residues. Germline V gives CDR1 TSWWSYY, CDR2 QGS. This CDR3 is CALGDNFLVGWGTHTDKLIF.

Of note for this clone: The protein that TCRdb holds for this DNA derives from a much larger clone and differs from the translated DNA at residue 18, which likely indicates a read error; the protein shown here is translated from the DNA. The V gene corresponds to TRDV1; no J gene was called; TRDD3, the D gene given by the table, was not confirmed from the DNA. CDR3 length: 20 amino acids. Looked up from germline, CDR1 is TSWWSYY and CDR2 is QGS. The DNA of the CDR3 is TGTGCTCTTGGGGGACGGAGCTGGGGGATACGCGTTGTTTGGGCCGATAAACCCATCTTT. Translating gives CALGGRSWGIRVVWADKPIF.

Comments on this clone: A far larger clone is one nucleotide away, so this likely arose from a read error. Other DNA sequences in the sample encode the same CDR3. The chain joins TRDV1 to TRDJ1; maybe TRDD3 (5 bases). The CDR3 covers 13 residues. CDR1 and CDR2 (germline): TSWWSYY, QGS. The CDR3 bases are TGTGCCCTTGGGGCATCGCCCCACGATAAACTCATCTTT. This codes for CALGASPHDKLIF.

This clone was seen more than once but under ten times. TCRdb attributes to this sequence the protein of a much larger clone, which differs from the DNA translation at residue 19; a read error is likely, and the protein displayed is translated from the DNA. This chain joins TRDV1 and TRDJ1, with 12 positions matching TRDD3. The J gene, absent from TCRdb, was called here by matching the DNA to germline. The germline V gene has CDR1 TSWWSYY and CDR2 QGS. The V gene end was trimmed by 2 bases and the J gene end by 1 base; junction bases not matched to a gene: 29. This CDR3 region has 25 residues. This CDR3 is CALGEKAFLHLPYWGILACTDKLIF. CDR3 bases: TGTGCTCTTGGGGAAAAGGCCTTCCTACACCTTCCGTACTGGGGGATACTCGCATGCACCGATAAACTCATCTTT.

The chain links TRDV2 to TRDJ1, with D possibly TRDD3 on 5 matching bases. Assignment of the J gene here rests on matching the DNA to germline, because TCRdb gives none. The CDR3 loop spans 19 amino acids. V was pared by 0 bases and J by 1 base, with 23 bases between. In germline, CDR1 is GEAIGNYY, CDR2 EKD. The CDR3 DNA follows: TGTGCCTGTGACACCACTCCCATACTGGTGGACACTGCCACCGATAAACTCATCTTT. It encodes CACDTTPILVDTATDKLIF.

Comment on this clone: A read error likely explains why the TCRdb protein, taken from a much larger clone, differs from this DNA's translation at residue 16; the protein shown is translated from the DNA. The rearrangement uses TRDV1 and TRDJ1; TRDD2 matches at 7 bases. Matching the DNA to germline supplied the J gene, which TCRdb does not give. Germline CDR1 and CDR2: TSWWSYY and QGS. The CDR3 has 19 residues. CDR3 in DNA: TGTGCTCTTGGGACCTCTATTCCTACAGTGTGGGAGTACACCGATAGACTCATCTTT. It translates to CALGTSIPTVWEYTDRLIF.

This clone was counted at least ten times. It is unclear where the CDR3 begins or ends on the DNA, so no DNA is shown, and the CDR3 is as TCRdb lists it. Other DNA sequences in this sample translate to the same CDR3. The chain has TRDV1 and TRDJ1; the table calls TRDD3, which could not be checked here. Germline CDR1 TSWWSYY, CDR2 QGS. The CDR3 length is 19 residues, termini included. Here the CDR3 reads CALGAPFLLLGGYTDKLIF.

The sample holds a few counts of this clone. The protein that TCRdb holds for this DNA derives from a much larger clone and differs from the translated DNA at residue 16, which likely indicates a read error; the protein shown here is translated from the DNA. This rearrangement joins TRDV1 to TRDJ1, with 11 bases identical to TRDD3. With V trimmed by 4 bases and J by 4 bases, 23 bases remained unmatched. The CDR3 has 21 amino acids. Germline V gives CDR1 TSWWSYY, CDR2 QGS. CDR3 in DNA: TGTGCTCTTGGGGGAGGAGGCCTTCCCATAATCTTTGGGGGATACGGCGATAAACTCATCTTT. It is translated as CALGGGGLPIIFGGYGDKLIF.

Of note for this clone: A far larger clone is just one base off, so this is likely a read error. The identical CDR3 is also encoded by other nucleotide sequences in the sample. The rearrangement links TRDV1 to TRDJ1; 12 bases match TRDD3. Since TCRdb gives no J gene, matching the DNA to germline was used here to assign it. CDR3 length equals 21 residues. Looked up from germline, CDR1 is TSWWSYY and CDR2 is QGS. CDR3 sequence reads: CALGEPHRACPYWGIPDKLIF. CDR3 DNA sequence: TGTGCCCTTGGGGAACCACATCGGGCCTGCCCCTACTGGGGGATACCCGATAAACTCATCTTT.

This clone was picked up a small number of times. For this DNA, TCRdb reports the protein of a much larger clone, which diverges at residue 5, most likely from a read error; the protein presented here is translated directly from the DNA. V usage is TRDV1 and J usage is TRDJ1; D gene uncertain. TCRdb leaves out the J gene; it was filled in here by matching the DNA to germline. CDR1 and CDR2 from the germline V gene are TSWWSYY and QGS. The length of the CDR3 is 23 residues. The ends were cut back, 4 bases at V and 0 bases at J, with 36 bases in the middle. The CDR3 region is CALGGDPSPLYKSFSPYTDKLIF. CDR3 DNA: TGTGCTCTTGGGGGAGACCCGTCCCCTCTCTATAAGTCATTCTCCCCGTACACCGATAAACTCATCTTT.

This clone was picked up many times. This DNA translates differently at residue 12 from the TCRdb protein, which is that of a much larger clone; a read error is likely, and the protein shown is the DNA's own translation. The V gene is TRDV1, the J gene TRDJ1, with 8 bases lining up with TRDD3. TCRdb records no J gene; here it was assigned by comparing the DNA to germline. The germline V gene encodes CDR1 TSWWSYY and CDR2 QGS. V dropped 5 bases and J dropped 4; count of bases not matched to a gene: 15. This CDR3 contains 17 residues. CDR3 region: CALGTASFWGRNDKLIF. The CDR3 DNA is TGTGCTCTTGGGACCGCTTCCTTCTGGGGGAGAAACGATAAACTCATCTTT.

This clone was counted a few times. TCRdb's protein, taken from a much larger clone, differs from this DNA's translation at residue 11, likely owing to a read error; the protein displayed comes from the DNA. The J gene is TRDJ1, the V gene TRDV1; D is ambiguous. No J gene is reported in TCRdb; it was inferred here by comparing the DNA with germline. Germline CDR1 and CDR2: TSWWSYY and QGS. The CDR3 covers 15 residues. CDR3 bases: TGTGCTCTTGGGGAAGTGACCCCTTACACCGGTAAACTCATCTTT. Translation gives CALGEVTPYTGKLIF.

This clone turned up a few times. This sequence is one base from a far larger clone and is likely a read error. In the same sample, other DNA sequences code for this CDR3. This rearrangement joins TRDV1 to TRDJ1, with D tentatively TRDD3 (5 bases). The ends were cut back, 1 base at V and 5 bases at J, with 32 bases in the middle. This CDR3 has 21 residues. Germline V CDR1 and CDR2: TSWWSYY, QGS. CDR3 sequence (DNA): TGTGCTCTTGGGGAACGTCCCCAGAAGCGGGATTATGCCCTTTCTACAGATAAACTCATCTTT. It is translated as CALGERPQKRDYALSTDKLIF.

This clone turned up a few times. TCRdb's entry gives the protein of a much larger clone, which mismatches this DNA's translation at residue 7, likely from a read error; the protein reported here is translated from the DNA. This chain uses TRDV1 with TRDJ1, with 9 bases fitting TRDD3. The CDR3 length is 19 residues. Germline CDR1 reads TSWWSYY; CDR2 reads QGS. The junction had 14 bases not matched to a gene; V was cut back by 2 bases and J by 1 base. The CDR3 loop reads CALGERTTRGIPPTDKLIF. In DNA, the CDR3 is TGTGCTCTTGGGGAAAGGACCACTAGGGGGATACCGCCCACCGATAAACTCATCTTT.